Each of the 21 T cell receptor beta chains below was sequenced from the same sample in a study of control samples from healthy donors and cancer patients. Produced via immunoSEQ multiplex PCR; TCRdb's table is partial and in-frame only. The table shows about 120,000 clones, with around 94% occurring only once. Sequencing used PBMCs. These receptors were obtained from a man older than 75 with head and neck cancer.

The V and J genes are TRBV5-5 and TRBJ2-7, with 8 bases matching TRBD1. This CDR3 spans 18 amino acids. J gave up 0 bases and V 2 bases, and 13 bases lay outside the gene matches. Looked up from germline, CDR1 is SGHKS and CDR2 is YYEKEE (reference sequence). The CDR3 here is CASSFDPPDRGLSYEQYF. DNA for the CDR3: TGTGCCAGCAGCTTTGATCCCCCTGACAGGGGCCTCTCCTACGAGCAGTACTTC.

Note on this clone: Other DNA sequences in this specimen translate into the identical CDR3. V gene TRBV5-1 combines with J gene TRBJ1-1, with a possible D match to TRBD1 (5 bases). V was pared by 0 bases and J by 1 base, with 7 bases between. This CDR3 spans 14 amino acids. The V gene's germline CDR1 is SGHRS and CDR2 YFSETQ. CDR3 amino acids: CASSLGGGNTEAFF. The CDR3 region has the DNA TGCGCCAGCAGCTTGGGCGGGGGGAACACTGAAGCTTTCTTT.

This chain connects TRBV19 to TRBJ2-7; perhaps TRBD2 as D (5 bases). This CDR3 is built from 14 residues. V was shortened by 7 bases and J by 2 bases, with 15 bases between the two germline ends. Germline V lookup: CDR1 LNHDA, CDR2 SQIVND (reference sequence). The CDR3 region has the DNA TGTGCCAGTAAGGATGCAGACTACCCCTACGAGCAGTACTTC. Translated, it gives CASKDADYPYEQYF. Full variable domain (remainder filled in from reference TRBV19 and TRBJ2-7): DGGITQSPKYLFRKEGQNVTLSCEQNLNHDAMYWYRQDPGQGLRLIYYSQIVNDFQKGDIAEGYSVSREKKESFPLTVTSAQKNPTAFYLCASKDADYPYEQYFGPGTRLTVT.

V and J are TRBV6-1 and TRBJ1-1, with 8 bases that match TRBD1. This CDR3 contains 14 residues. Per germline, CDR1 MNHNS and CDR2 SASEGT. V gave up 6 bases and J gave up 0 bases; unmatched junction bases: 3. The CDR3 sequence: CASRDRGLNTEAFF. The CDR3, as DNA: TGTGCCAGCAGAGACAGGGGCCTGAACACTGAAGCTTTCTTT.

The V and J genes are TRBV7-9 and TRBJ1-1; a weak D match, TRBD1 (6 bases). The V end was cut by 2 bases, the J end by 8 bases, with 15 bases between. The CDR3 spans 14 residues. Germline-derived CDR1 and CDR2 are SEHNR and FQNEAQ (reference sequence). As DNA, the CDR3 is TGTGCCAGCAGCTTAAAGGGAGGGGGGACAGAAGCTTTCTTT. Residues: CASSLKGGGTEAFF.

V gene TRBV6-5 combines with J gene TRBJ1-2; no clear D. The CDR3 is made up of 13 amino acids. CDR1 and CDR2 from the germline V gene are MNHEY and SVGAGI. The V and J ends lost 3 bases and 4 bases respectively, with 9 bases between them. As DNA, the CDR3 is TGTGCCAGCAGTTATGGGCAGCTCTATGGCTACACCTTC. Translation gives CASSYGQLYGYTF.

J is TRBJ1-4 and V is TRBV19; tentative D call: TRBD1 (5 bases). The V end lost 3 bases, the J end lost 5 bases, and 10 bases lay between the germline ends. Germline V gene data show CDR1 as LNHDA and CDR2 as SQIVND (reference sequence). The CDR3 loop spans 14 amino acids. DNA of the CDR3: TGTGCCAGTAGTATTCCGTACAGGAATGAAAAACTGTTTTTT. Its translation: CASSIPYRNEKLFF.

This chain connects TRBV19 to TRBJ1-5; TRBD1 matches at 12 bases. Germline V gives CDR1 LNHDA, CDR2 SQIVND (reference sequence). The junction had 5 bases not matched to a gene; V was cut back by 7 bases and J by 4 bases. This CDR3 has 15 amino acids. The CDR3 nucleotides are TGTGCCAGTACCTGGGACAGGGGGCCAAATCAGCCCCAGCATTTT. Its translation is CASTWDRGPNQPQHF.

This clone was counted a few times. This chain connects TRBV5-5 to TRBJ1-5; tentative D call: TRBD1 (5 bases). The CDR3 runs to 13 residues. V lost 4 bases, J lost 4 bases, and 9 bases lay in between. The V gene's germline CDR1 is SGHKS and CDR2 YYEKEE (reference sequence). CDR3 in amino acids: CASSLAGNQPQHF. CDR3 in DNA: TGTGCCAGCAGCCTAGCAGGGAATCAGCCCCAGCATTTT.

V is TRBV2 and J is TRBJ2-7; D ambiguous. This CDR3 is 14 amino acids long. The ends were cut back, 1 base at V and 4 bases at J, with 11 bases in the middle. CDR1 is SNHLY and CDR2 is FYNNEI in the germline V gene. The CDR3 bases are TGTGCCAGCAGTGAAGGCGTGCAAGGGTACGAGCAGTACTTC. It codes for CASSEGVQGYEQYF.

The rearrangement uses TRBV27 and TRBJ2-2; 8 nucleotides match TRBD2. The J segment lost 0 bases and the V segment lost 8 bases, leaving 5 bases of the junction unmatched. This CDR3 has 15 residues. Per the germline V gene, CDR1 is MNHEY and CDR2 is SMNVEV (reference sequence). CDR3 sequence: CASYGLASNTGELFF. The CDR3 region has the DNA TGTGCCAGCTACGGACTAGCATCGAACACCGGGGAGCTGTTTTTT.

The chain has TRBV6-4 and TRBJ2-2; D is possibly TRBD2 (6 bases). The germline CDR1 and CDR2 sequences are MRHNA and SNTAGT. The CDR3 covers 14 residues. Between the trimmed V and J ends, which lost 3 bases and 7 bases, there was a span of 12 bases. CDR3: CASSEEAGHGELFF. The CDR3, as DNA: TGTGCCAGCAGTGAAGAGGCGGGGCACGGGGAGCTGTTTTTT.

The rearrangement links TRBV4-1 to TRBJ1-1, with D perhaps TRBD1 (6 bases). Germline loops: CDR1 MGHRA, CDR2 YSYEKL. V shed 3 bases and J shed 3 bases, with 17 bases lying between them. This CDR3 is built from 16 residues. The CDR3 is CASSHISGEGDTEAFF. The CDR3 coding sequence is TGCGCCAGCAGCCACATATCAGGGGAGGGCGACACTGAAGCTTTCTTT.

The chain is built from TRBV5-1 and TRBJ1-6; TRBD1 matches at 7 bases. Trimming removed 3 bases from V and 10 bases from J; junction bases left unmatched: 7. Germline assignment: CDR1 SGHRS and CDR2 YFSETQ. This CDR3 has 14 residues. Here the CDR3 reads CASSSTGFGSPLHF. In DNA, the CDR3 is TGCGCCAGCAGCTCGACAGGGTTCGGGTCACCCCTCCACTTT.

This chain joins TRBV2 and TRBJ1-1; D uncertain. Germline CDR1 is SNHLY and CDR2 is FYNNEI. The CDR3 runs 12 residues. V was shortened by 4 bases and J by 2 bases, with 5 bases between the two germline ends. CDR3 DNA: TGTGCCAGCAGTGTACATAACACTGAAGCTTTCTTT. This encodes CASSVHNTEAFF. The entire variable domain, with the rest obtained from reference TRBV2 and TRBJ1-1, is as follows: EPEVTQTPSHQVTQMGQEVILRCVPISNHLYFYWYRQILGQKVEFLVSFYNNEISEKSEIFDDQFSVERPDGSNFTLKIRSTKLEDSAMYFCASSVHNTEAFFGQGTRLTVV.

This rearrangement joins TRBV6-6 to TRBJ2-6; unclear D gene. With 8 bases removed from V and 4 bases from J, the gap between germline ends came to 6 bases. CDR3 length: 12 amino acids. Germline loops: CDR1 MNHNY, CDR2 SVGAGI (reference sequence). CDR3 sequence: CASSSGANVLTF. The CDR3 region has the DNA TGTGCCAGCTCTTCCGGGGCCAACGTCCTGACTTTC.

The chain uses TRBV9 and TRBJ2-2; 9 bases align to TRBD1. V gave up 2 bases and J gave up 2 bases; unmatched junction bases: 4. The CDR3 has 16 amino acids. CDR1 is SGDLS and CDR2 is YYNGEE in the germline V gene. The CDR3 nucleotides read TGTGCCAGCAGCGTGTACAGGGGGCAAAACACCGGGGAGCTGTTTTTT. Translated, it gives CASSVYRGQNTGELFF.

The chain has TRBV2 and TRBJ1-5, with D unresolved. Looked up from germline, CDR1 is SNHLY and CDR2 is FYNNEI. Between the trimmed V and J ends, which lost 4 bases and 2 bases, there was a span of 9 bases. The CDR3 extends over 14 amino acids. CDR3 nucleotide sequence: TGTGCCAGCAGTGGACGGGCCCGCAATCAGCCCCAGCATTTT. This codes for CASSGRARNQPQHF.

V is TRBV2 and J is TRBJ1-1, with D possibly being TRBD1 (6 bases). Germline CDR1 SNHLY, CDR2 FYNNEI. V dropped 6 bases and J dropped 1 base, with 12 bases sitting between them. CDR3 length equals 14 residues. The CDR3 reads CASSGDRRNTEAFF. The CDR3 bases are TGTGCCAGCAGCGGCGACAGGAGGAACACTGAAGCTTTCTTT.

The chain joins TRBV5-5 to TRBJ2-5; TRBD1 matches 7 bases. The CDR3 totals 14 residues. V was clipped by 4 bases and J by 2 bases; unmatched bases: 5. Germline V gene sequence: CDR1 SGHKS, CDR2 YYEKEE (reference sequence). CDR3 protein: CASSRTGAQETQYF. CDR3 in DNA: TGTGCCAGCAGCCGAACAGGGGCTCAAGAGACCCAGTACTTC.

The rearrangement links TRBV5-1 to TRBJ2-7, with D possibly matching TRBD1 (5 bases). Germline V gene sequence: CDR1 SGHRS, CDR2 YFSETQ. CDR3 size: 15 residues. Trimming stripped 0 bases from V and 3 bases from J, with 13 bases between. CDR3 sequence (DNA): TGCGCCAGCAGCTTGGTTGGACAAGGCCTCTACGAGCAGTACTTC. The encoded protein is CASSLVGQGLYEQYF.